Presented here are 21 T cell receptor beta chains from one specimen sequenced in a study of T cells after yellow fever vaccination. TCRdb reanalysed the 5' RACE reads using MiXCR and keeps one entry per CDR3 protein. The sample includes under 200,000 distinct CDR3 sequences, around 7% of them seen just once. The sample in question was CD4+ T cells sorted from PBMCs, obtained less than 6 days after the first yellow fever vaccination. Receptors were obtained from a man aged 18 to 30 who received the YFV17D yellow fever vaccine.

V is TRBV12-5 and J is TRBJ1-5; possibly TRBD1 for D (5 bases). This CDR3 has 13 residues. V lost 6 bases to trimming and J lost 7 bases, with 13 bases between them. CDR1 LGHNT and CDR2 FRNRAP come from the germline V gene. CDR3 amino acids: CASGGTSAQPQHF. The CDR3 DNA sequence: TGTGCTAGTGGGGGGACCTCGGCCCAGCCCCAGCATTTT. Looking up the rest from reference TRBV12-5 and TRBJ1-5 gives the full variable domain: DARVTQTPRHKVTEMGQEVTMRCQPILGHNTVFWYRQTMMQGLELLAYFRNRAPLDDSGMPKDRFSAEMPDATLATLKIQPSEPRDSAVYFCASGGTSAQPQHFGDGTRLSIL.

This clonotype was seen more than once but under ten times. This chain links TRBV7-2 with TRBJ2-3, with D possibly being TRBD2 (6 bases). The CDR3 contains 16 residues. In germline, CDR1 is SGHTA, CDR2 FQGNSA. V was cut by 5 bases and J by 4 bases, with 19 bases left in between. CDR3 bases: TGTGCCAGCAGCCAAAATCGGGCGGGGAAATCAGATACGCAGTATTTT. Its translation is CASSQNRAGKSDTQYF.

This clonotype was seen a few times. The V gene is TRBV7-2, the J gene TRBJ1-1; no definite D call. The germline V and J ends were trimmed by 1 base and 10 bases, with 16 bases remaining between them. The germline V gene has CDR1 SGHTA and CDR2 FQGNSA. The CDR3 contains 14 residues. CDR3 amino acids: CASSLDRFVVSAFF. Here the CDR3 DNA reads TGTGCCAGCAGCTTAGATCGGTTTGTCGTGTCAGCTTTCTTT.

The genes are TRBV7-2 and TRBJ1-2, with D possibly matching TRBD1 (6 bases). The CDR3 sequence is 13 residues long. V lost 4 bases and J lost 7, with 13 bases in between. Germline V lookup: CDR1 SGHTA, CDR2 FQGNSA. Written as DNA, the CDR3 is TGTGCCAGCAGCTCCTCCAGGGGAGGTGGCTACACCTTC. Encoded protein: CASSSSRGGGYTF.

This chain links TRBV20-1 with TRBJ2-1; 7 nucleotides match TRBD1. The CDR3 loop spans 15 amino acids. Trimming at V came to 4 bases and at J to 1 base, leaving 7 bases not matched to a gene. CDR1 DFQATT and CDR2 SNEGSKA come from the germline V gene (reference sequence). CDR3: CSANYPGGSYNEQFF. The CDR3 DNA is TGCAGTGCTAATTACCCAGGGGGTTCCTACAATGAGCAGTTCTTC.

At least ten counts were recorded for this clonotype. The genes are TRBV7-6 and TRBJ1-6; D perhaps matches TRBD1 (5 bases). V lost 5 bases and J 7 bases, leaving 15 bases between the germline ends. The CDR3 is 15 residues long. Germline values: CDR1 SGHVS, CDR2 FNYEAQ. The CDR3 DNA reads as TGTGCCAGCAGCGCCATGATAAGGGACAATTCACCCCTCCACTTT. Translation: CASSAMIRDNSPLHF.

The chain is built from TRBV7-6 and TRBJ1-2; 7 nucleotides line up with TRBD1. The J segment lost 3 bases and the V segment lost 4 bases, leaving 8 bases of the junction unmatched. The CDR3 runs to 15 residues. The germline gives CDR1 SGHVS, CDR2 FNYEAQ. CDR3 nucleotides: TGTGCCAGCAGCTCACCGGGGCAGGGGGACTATGGCTACACCTTC. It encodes CASSSPGQGDYGYTF. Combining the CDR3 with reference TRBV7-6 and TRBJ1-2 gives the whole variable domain GAGVSQSPRYKVTKRGQDVALRCDPISGHVSLYWYRQALGQGPEFLTYFNYEAQQDKSGLPNDRFSAERPEGSISTLTIQRTEQRDSAMYRCASSSPGQGDYGYTFGSGTRLTVV.

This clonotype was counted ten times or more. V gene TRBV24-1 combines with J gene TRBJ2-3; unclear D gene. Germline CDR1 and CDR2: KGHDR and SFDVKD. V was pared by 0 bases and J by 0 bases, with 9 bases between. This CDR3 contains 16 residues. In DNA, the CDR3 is TGTGCCACCAGTGATTTGGGTCGAGGTAGCACAGATACGCAGTATTTT. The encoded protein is CATSDLGRGSTDTQYF.

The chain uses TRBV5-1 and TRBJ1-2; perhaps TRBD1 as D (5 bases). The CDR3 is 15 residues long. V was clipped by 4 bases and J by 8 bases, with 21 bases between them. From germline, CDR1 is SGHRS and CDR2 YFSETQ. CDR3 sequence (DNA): TGCGCCAGCAGCGTCGGGGCAGCCGAGGATGGCGGCTACACCTTC. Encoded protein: CASSVGAAEDGGYTF.

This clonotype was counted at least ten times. CDR3 residues: CASSPPGRTEAFF. CDR3 sequence (DNA): TGTGCCAGCAGTCCCCCGGGGCGGACTGAAGCTTTCTTT. The chain is built from TRBV6-6 and TRBJ1-1, with D possibly matching TRBD1 (5 bases). In germline, CDR1 is MNHNY, CDR2 SVGAGI (reference sequence). The CDR3 covers 13 residues. Trimming left V 5 bases short and J 5 bases short, with 12 bases between.

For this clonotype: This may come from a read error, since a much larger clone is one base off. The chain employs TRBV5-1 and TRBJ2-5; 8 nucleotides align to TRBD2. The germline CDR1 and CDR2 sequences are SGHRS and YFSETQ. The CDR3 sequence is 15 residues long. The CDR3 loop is CASSFSGGTQESQYF. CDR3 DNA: TGCGCCAGCAGCTTCAGCGGGGGAACACAAGAGTCCCAGTACTTC. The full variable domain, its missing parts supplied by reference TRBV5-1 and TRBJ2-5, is KAGVTQTPRYLIKTRGQQVTLSCSPISGHRSVSWYQQTPGQGLQFLFEYFSETQRNKGNFPGRFSGRQFSNSRSEMNVSTLELGDSALYLCASSFSGGTQESQYFGPGTRLLVL.

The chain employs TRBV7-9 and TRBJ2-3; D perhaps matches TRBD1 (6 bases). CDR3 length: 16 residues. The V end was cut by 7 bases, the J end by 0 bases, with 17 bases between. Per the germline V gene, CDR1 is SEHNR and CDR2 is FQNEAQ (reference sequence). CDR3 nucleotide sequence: TGTGCCAGCACCAAAGGCCCGGACAGAAGCACAGATACGCAGTATTTT. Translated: CASTKGPDRSTDTQYF.

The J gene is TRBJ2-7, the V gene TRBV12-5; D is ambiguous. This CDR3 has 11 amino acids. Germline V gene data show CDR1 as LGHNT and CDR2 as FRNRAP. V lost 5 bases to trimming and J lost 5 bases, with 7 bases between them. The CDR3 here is CASGPRDEQYF. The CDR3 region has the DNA TGTGCTAGTGGTCCCAGAGACGAGCAGTACTTC.

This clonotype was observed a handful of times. CDR3 nucleotide sequence: TGTGCCAGCAGCCTCGACACTTCCTACGAGCAGTACGTC. As protein: CASSLDTSYEQYV. The rearrangement joins TRBV5-8 to TRBJ2-7; D gene ambiguous. V lost 4 bases and J 1 base, leaving 9 bases between the germline ends. The CDR3 covers 13 residues. Germline CDR1 reads SGHTS; CDR2 reads YDEGEE.

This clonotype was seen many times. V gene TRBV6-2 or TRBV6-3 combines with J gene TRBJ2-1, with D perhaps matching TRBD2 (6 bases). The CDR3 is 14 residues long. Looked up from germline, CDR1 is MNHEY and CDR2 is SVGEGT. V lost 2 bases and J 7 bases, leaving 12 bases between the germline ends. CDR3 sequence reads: CASSYRAGRNEQFF. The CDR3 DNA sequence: TGTGCCAGCAGTTACCGGGCAGGGAGGAATGAGCAGTTCTTC.

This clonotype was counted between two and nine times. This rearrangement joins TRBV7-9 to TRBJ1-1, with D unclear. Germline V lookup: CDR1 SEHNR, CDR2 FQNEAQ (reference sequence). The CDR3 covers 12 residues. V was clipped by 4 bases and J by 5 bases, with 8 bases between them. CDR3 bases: TGTGCCAGCAGCTATGGAGCGACTGAAGCTTTCTTT. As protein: CASSYGATEAFF. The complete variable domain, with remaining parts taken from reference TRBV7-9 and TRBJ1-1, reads DTGVSQNPRHKITKRGQNVTFRCDPISEHNRLYWYRQTLGQGPEFLTYFQNEAQLEKSRLLSDRFSAERPKGSFSTLEIQRTEQGDSAMYLCASSYGATEAFFGQGTRLTVV.

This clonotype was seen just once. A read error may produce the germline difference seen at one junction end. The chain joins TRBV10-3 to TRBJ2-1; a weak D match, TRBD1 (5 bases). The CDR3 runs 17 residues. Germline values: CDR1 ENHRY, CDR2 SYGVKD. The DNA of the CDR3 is TGTACCATCACCCTAAGGACAATGCAGGGCGCATACAATGAGCAGTTCTTC. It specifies CTITLRTMQGAYNEQFF.

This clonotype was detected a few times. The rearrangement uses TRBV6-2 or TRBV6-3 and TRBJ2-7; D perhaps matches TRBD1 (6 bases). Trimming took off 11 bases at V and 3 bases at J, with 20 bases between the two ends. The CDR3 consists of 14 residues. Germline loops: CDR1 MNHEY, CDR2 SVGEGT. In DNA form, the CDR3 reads TGTGCCTCACGACAGGAACCGACCGTCTACGAGCAGTACTTC. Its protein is CASRQEPTVYEQYF.

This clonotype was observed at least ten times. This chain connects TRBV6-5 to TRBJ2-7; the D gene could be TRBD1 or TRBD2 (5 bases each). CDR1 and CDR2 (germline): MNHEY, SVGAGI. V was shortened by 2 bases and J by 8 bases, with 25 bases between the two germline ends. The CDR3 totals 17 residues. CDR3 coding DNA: TGTGCCAGCAGTTACGGTGTCGCGGGTCAGGGTTTTCGGAAGCAGTACTTC. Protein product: CASSYGVAGQGFRKQYF.

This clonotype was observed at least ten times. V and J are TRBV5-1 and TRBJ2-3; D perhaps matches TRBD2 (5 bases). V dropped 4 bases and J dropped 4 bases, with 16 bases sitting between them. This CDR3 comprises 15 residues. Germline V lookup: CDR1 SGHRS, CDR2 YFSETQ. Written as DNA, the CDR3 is TGCGCCAGCAGCATTAGCGTGGCACGTCCAGATACGCAGTATTTT. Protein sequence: CASSISVARPDTQYF.

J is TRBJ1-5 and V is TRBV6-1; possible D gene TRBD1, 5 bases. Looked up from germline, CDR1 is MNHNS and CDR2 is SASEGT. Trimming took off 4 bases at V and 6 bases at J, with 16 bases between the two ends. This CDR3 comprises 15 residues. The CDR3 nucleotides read TGTGCCAGCAGTGCCAATGGGGGTTTAGGTCAGCCCCAGCATTTT. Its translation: CASSANGGLGQPQHF.